The sequence of this T cell receptor (beta chain) was determined in a study of neurological immune-mediated disorders. Study-level findings and limits: No expanded-clone CDR3 amino acid sequence recurred across subjects, suggesting private TCR-beta repertoires.

V lost 3 bases to trimming and J lost 8 bases, with 8 bases between them. The germline V gene has CDR1 DFQATT and CDR2 SNEGSKA (reference sequence). The CDR3 has 11 residues. The making of cDNA relied on 5'RACE with 10-nucleotide random UMIs. Using its own MiXCR run on the 5' RACE reads, TCRdb lists one record per CDR3 protein. The data hold more than 15,000 distinct CDR3 sequences, with less than 3.5% observed a single time. This clonotype was counted ten times or more. Its specificity is unknown. The genes are TRBV20-1 and TRBJ2-4; D is unclear. The sample consisted of PBMCs. This sequence was found in a young woman with multiple sclerosis. CDR3 amino acids: CSASPVDIQYF. DNA for the CDR3: TGCAGTGCTAGCCCAGTTGACATTCAGTACTTC.